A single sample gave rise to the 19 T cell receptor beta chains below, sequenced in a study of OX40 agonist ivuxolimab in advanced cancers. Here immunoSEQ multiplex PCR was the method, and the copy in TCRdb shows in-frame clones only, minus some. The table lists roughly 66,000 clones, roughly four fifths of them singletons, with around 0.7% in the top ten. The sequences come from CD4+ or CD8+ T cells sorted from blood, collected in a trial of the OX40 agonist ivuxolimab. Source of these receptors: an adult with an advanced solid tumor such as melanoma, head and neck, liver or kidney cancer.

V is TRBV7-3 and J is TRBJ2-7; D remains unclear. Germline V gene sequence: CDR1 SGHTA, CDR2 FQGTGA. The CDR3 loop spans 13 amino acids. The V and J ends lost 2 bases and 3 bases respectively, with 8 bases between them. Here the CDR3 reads CASSLAKGYEQYF. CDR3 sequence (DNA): TGTGCCAGCAGCTTAGCGAAGGGCTACGAGCAGTACTTC.

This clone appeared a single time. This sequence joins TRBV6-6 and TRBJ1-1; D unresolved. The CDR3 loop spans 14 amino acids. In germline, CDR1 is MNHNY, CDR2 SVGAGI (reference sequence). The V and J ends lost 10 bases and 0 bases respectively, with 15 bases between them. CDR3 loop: CAIHPAGMNTEAFF. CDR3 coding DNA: TGTGCCATTCACCCGGCAGGTATGAACACTGAAGCTTTCTTT.

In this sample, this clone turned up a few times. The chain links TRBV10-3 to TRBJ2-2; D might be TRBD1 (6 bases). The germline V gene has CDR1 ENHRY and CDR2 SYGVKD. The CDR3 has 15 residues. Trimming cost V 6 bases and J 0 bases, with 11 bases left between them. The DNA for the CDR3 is TGTGCCATCAGGGCCGGGACAACGAACACCGGGGAGCTGTTTTTT. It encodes CAIRAGTTNTGELFF.

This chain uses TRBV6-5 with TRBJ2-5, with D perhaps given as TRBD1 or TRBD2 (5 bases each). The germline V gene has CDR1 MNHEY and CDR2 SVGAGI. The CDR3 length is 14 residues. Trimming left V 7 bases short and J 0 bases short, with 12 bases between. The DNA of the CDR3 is TGTGCCAGCACCTTCAGGGACCACCAAGAGACCCAGTACTTC. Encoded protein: CASTFRDHQETQYF.

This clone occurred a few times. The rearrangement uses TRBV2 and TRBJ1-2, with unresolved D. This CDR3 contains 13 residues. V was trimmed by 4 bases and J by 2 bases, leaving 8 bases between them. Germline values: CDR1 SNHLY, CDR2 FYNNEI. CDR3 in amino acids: CASSGRNNYGYTF. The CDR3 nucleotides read TGTGCCAGCAGTGGCAGGAACAACTATGGCTACACCTTC.

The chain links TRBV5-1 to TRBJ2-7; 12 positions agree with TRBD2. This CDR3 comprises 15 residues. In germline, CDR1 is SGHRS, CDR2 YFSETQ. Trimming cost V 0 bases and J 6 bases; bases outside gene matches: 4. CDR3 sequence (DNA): TGCGCCAGCAGCTTGGGACTAGCGGGAGACCTCGAGCAGTACTTC. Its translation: CASSLGLAGDLEQYF.

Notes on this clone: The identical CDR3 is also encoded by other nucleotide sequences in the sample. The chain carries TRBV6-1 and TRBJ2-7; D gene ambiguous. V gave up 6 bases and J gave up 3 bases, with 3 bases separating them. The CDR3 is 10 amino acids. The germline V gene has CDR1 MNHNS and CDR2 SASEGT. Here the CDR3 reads CASRRYEQYF. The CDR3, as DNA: TGTGCCAGCAGACGCTACGAGCAGTACTTC.

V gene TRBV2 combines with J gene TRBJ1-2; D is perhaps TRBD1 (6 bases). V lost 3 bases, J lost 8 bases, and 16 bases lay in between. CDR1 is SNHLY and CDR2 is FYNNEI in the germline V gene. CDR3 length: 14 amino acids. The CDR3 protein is CASSDRRRDKGYTF. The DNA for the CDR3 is TGTGCCAGCAGTGACCGAAGGCGGGACAAGGGCTACACCTTC.

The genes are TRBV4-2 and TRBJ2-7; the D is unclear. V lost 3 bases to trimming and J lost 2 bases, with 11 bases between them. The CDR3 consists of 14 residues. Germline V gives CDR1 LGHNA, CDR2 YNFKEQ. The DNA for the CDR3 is TGTGCCAGCAGCCACCCTCAGGAACCCTACGAGCAGTACTTC. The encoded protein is CASSHPQEPYEQYF.

The CDR3 DNA is TGCGCCAGCAGCCCGGGGGAGGGTATCTATGGCTACACCTTC. This encodes CASSPGEGIYGYTF. The J gene is TRBJ1-2, the V gene TRBV5-1; D is possibly TRBD1 (5 bases). The CDR3 spans 14 residues. CDR1 is SGHRS, CDR2 YFSETQ, per germline. Trimming took off 4 bases at V and 4 bases at J, with 14 bases between the two ends.

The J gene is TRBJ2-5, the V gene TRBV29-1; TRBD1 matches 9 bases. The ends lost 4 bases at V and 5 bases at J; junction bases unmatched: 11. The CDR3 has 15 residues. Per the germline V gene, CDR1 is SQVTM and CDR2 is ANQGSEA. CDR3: CSVVIGQGRWETQYF. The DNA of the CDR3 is TGCAGCGTTGTCATCGGACAGGGGAGGTGGGAGACCCAGTACTTC.

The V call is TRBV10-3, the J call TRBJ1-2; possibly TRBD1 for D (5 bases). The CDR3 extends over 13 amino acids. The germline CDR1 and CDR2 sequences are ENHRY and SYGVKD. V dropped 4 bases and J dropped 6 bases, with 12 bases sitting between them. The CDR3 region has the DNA TGTGCCATCAGTGCCCCAGGGCAGAATGGCTACACCTTC. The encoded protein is CAISAPGQNGYTF.

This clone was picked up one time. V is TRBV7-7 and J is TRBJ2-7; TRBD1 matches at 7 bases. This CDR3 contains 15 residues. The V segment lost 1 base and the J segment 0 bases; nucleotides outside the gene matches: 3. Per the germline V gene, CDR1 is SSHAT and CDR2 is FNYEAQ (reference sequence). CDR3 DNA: TGTGCCAGCAGCTTAGGGTCAGGGGGCTCCTACGAGCAGTACTTC. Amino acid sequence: CASSLGSGGSYEQYF.

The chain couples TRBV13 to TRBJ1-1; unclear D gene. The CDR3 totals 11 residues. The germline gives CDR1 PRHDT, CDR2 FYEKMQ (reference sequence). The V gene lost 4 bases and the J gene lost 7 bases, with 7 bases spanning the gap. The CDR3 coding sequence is TGTGCCAGCAGCTCCCGTCATGAAGCTTTCTTT. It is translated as CASSSRHEAFF.

The CDR3 sequence is CSVVPTSSGNTIYF. The CDR3 DNA sequence: TGCAGCGTCGTTCCTACGAGCTCTGGAAACACCATATATTTT. The V call is TRBV29-1, the J call TRBJ1-3, with D unresolved. Germline lookup yields CDR1 SQVTM and CDR2 ANQGSEA. The V and J ends lost 6 bases and 0 bases respectively, with 12 bases between them. CDR3 length equals 14 residues.

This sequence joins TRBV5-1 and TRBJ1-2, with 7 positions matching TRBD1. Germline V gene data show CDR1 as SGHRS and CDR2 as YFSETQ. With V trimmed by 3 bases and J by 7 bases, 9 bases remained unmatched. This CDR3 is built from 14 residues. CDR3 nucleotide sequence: TGCGCCAGCAGCTCCAGCCAGGGGGAAGTTGGCTACACCTTC. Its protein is CASSSSQGEVGYTF. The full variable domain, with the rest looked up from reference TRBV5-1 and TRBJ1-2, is KAGVTQTPRYLIKTRGQQVTLSCSPISGHRSVSWYQQTPGQGLQFLFEYFSETQRNKGNFPGRFSGRQFSNSRSEMNVSTLELGDSALYLCASSSSQGEVGYTFGSGTRLTVV.

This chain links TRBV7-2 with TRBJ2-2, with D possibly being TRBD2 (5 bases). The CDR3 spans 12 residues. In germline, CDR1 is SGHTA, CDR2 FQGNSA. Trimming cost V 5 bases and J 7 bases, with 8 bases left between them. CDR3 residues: CASSRADGELFF. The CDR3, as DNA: TGTGCCAGCAGCAGAGCGGACGGGGAGCTGTTTTTT.

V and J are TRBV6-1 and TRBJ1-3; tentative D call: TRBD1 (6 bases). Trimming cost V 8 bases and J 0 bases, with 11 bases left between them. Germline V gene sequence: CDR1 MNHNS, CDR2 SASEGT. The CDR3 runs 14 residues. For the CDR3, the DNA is TGTGCCAGCTTTGAGGGACACTCTGGAAACACCATATATTTT. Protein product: CASFEGHSGNTIYF.

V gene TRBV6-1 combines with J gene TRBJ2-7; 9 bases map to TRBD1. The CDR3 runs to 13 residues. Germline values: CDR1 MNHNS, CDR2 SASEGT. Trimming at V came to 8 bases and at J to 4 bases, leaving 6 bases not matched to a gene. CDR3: CASVPTGGYEQYF. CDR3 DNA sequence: TGTGCCAGCGTCCCGACAGGGGGTTACGAGCAGTACTTC.